This T cell receptor beta chain was found in a study of cytomegalovirus exposure and HLA in healthy donors. Findings and limits, study-wide: The dataset shows that most TCR sequences were rare, while some public TCRs occurred in many donors.

Primers: 60 Vbeta forward and 13 Jbeta reverse. The assay was immunoSEQ multiplex PCR, and TCRdb's table has in-frame clones only and misses some. This table holds approximately 190,000 clones, about 86% found once. Notes on this clone: The target antigen is unknown.

The sequencing input was PBMCs. The clonotype originates from a middle-aged man in good health and CMV-seropositive.

The CDR3 coding sequence is TGTGCCAGCAGTCCCCTATCCGGCAGGGCCTACGAGCAGTACTTC. It codes for CASSPLSGRAYEQYF. The chain employs TRBV6-1 and TRBJ2-7; tentative D call: TRBD1 (5 bases). The V and J ends lost 5 bases and 2 bases respectively, with 16 bases between them. The CDR3 is 15 amino acids. Germline V gene sequence: CDR1 MNHNS, CDR2 SASEGT.